This record covers a single T cell receptor beta chain. As yet, its antigen is unknown. These data originate in a study of cytomegalovirus exposure and HLA in healthy donors. As for the study in general: One earlier analysis, a look at roughly 170 million T cells, found some 100 million unique TCR beta sequences. The study, taken as a whole, reports: DRB1 showed the most TCR associations and HLA-C the fewest in a later analysis, as rates varied by HLA locus. In vitro data verified a few CMV-associated chains as specific for CMV antigens.

Trimming took off 5 bases at V and 6 bases at J, with 8 bases between the two ends. The length of the CDR3 is 11 residues. Germline CDR1 reads SGHAT; CDR2 reads FQNNGV. This PCR relied on a set of 60 Vbeta primers and 13 Jbeta primers. Here immunoSEQ multiplex PCR was the method, and the copy in TCRdb shows in-frame clones only, minus some. The table records 65,000 to 85,000 clones, under 80% of them present only once. Those who donated were healthy bone marrow donors. The TCR sequence derives from a man between 60 and 75 years old in good health and CMV-seropositive. The chain employs TRBV11-2 and TRBJ2-7; D may be TRBD1 (6 bases). The sample taken for sequencing was PBMCs. Here the CDR3 DNA reads TGTGCCAGCAGCCAAGGGGGCGAGCAGTACTTC. This encodes CASSQGGEQYF. The whole variable domain, filled in from reference TRBV11-2 and TRBJ2-7, reads EAGVAQSPRYKIIEKRQSVAFWCNPISGHATLYWYQQILGQGPKLLIQFQNNGVVDDSQLPKDRFSAERLKGVDSTLKIQPAKLEDSAVYLCASSQGGEQYFGPGTRLTVT.